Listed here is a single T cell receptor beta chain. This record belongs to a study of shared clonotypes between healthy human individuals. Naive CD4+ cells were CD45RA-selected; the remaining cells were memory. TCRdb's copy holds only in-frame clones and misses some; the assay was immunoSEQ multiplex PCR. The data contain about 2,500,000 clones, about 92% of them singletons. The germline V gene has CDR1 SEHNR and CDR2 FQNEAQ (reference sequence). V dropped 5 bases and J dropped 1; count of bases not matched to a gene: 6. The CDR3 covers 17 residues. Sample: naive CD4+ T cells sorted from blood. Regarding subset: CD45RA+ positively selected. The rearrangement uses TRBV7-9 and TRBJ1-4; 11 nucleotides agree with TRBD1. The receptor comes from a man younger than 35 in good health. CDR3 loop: CASSTRGTGGTNEKLFF. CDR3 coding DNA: TGTGCCAGCAGCACCCGCGGGACAGGGGGAACTAATGAAAAACTGTTTTTT.